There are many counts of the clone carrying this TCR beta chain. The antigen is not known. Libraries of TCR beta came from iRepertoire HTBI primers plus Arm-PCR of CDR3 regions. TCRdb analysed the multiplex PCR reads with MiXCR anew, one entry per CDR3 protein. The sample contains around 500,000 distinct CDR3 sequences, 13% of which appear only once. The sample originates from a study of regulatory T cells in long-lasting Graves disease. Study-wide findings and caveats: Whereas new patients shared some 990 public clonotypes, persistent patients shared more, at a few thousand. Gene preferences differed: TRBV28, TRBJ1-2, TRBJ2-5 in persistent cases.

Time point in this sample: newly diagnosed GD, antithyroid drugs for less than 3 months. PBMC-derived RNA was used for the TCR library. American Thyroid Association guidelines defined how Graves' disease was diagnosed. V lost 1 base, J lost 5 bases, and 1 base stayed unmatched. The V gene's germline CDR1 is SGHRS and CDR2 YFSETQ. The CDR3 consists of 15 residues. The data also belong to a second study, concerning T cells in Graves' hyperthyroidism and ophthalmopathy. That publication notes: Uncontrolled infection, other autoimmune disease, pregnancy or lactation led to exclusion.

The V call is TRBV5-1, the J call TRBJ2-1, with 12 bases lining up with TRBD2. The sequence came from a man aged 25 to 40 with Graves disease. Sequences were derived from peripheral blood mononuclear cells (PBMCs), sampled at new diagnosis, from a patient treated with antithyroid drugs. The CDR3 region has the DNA TGCGCCAGCAGCTTGAGGACTAGCGGGAACAATGAGCAGTTCTTC. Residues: CASSLRTSGNNEQFF.